This TCR beta chain was sequenced in a study of blood T cell repertoires in COVID-19 (TCRdb year 2020). General notes on the study: Samples from collaborators originated in the United States, Italy and Spain and spanned both the acute and convalescent phases of COVID-19. The material from the prospective study consisted of cDNA or gDNA derived from T cells, B-cell-depleted T cells, or PBMCs. The dataset comprised deeply sampled blood TCRbeta repertoires from subjects exposed to, actively infected with, or recovered from COVID-19. A freely available public database, intended as a resource for researchers studying the immune response to SARS-CoV-2, is where the repertoires were released. The samples were drawn from the first 160 participants of the ongoing ImmuneRACE study and from 950 to 1,500 subjects provided by 6 global collaborators. Sample metadata almost always included a de-identified subject ID, COVID-19 status, age in years and sex. Where HLA class I and class II types were available, the types were taken from metadata supplied by the sample provider, not from assay-based typing. The investigation overall reported the following: Clinical and demographic metadata were provided uncurated, with the amount varying by source and participant.

In regard to this clone: Its antigen target is currently unknown. No base-level quality is on record; no much larger clone is a single base apart.

In the prospective study, participants were roughly 18 to 89 years old, resided in about two dozen geographic areas of the United States, and were enrolled through a virtual design. In the prospective study, cohorts were assigned on the basis of participant-reported clinical history obtained from a screening survey and a study questionnaire. For ImmuneRACE Cohort 3, a participant was defined as recovered based on two consecutive negative NP/OP PCR tests, clearance by a healthcare professional, or resolution of symptoms. In the prospective study, mobile phlebotomists collected whole blood, serum and a nasopharyngeal or oropharyngeal swab from each participant. Additional blood draws and questionnaires over an approximately 2-month period could optionally be provided by prospective study participants. Prospective study blood samples were shipped either frozen or at room temperature before DNA extraction.

The immunoSEQ Assay, a bias-controlled multiplex PCR, was used to amplify TCRbeta CDR3 regions from genomic DNA. For the original study's pipeline: The number of nucleated cells in each sample was estimated from the amplification of reference gene primers within the assay. Sequence reads were collapsed and filtered to measure the absolute abundance of every unique TCRbeta CDR3 rearrangement. Productive Simpson clonality was computed per sample as the square root of Simpson's diversity index over productive rearrangements. TCRdb carries this immuneACCESS record with in-frame sequences only. Its versions omit some clonotypes, under half of them owing to an unresolved V gene in the studies checked, with the rest unexplained. That table gives V, J and clone size, and the DNA gave D and trimming. A total of 250,000 to 350,000 clones appear in this sample, 87% of them only once. Under 5.5% of the sample rests with the top ten.

Based on the germline V gene, the CDR1 and CDR2 sequences are SGHTA and FQGNSA. V loses 5 bases of germline sequence and J loses 5 bases, and the interval between the two ends is 15 bases. The CDR3 goes from the cysteine to the phenylalanine over 14 residues. This entry keeps only the CDR3 DNA: 42 bases, framed from base 1. This TCR was sampled from a woman in her twenties or thirties who had recovered from COVID-19. The sequencing sample was made of PBMCs or T cells enriched from blood (not recorded which). The V and J segments used are TRBV7-2 and TRBJ2-5, with TRBD2 perhaps the D gene, on 7 matching bases. CDR3 reads: CASSLRGARETQYF. The nucleotide sequence reads TGTGCCAGCAGCCTACGGGGGGCGCGGGAGACCCAGTACTTC.